The 6 T cell receptor beta chains given below trace back to one sample, sequenced in a study of radiation and T cells in renal cell carcinoma. Time point of the sample: baseline pretreatment blood. Treatment noted: 15 Gy SBRT to primary tumor, nephrectomy 4 weeks later. TCRdb's table, derived via immunoSEQ multiplex PCR, lists solely in-frame clones and lacks some. Of 130,000 or so clones in the sample, roughly 88% are singletons; the top ten hold around 12%. The specimen comprised blood, sampled from a patient whose treatment included radiotherapy and nephrectomy. These receptors all come from a woman aged 45-59 years with renal cell carcinoma.

The gene calls are TRBV18 and TRBJ1-1; 11 bases are a match to TRBD1. The length of the CDR3 is 15 residues. CDR1 is KGHSH, CDR2 LQKENI, per germline. V lost 3 bases to trimming and J lost 1 base; unmatched junction nucleotides: 1. In DNA, the CDR3 is TGTGCCAGCTCACCCGGGACAGGGGGGAACACTGAAGCTTTCTTT. Translation gives CASSPGTGGNTEAFF.

V usage is TRBV7-9 and J usage is TRBJ1-1; a weak D match, TRBD1 (5 bases). V lost 0 bases and J lost 3, with 8 bases in between. Looked up from germline, CDR1 is SEHNR and CDR2 is FQNEAQ (reference sequence). The CDR3 has 14 amino acids. CDR3 region: CASSLALRDTEAFF. The CDR3 DNA reads TGTGCCAGCAGCTTAGCGCTCAGGGACACTGAAGCTTTCTTT.

This chain connects TRBV7-2 to TRBJ1-1; D gene uncertain. CDR1 is SGHTA, CDR2 FQGNSA, per germline. The CDR3 runs to 14 residues. V lost 4 bases, J lost 4 bases, and 13 bases lay in between. CDR3 DNA: TGTGCCAGCAGCTCTACGGCGGGGAGCACTGAAGCTTTCTTT. Translation gives CASSSTAGSTEAFF.

J is TRBJ2-7 and V is TRBV6-6; 13 bases are shared with TRBD2. This CDR3 comprises 16 residues. In germline, CDR1 is MNHNY, CDR2 SVGAGI (reference sequence). After removal of 6 bases from V and 3 bases from J, the junction contained 8 bases not matched to a gene. The CDR3, as DNA: TGTGCCAGCAGCAAAACCGGGACTAGCGGGGTCTACGAGCAGTACTTC. Translating gives CASSKTGTSGVYEQYF.

V gene TRBV19 combines with J gene TRBJ1-4; D is ambiguous. Germline CDR1 and CDR2: LNHDA and SQIVND (reference sequence). This CDR3 is 15 amino acids long. V was pared by 7 bases and J by 0 bases, with 12 bases between. The CDR3 DNA sequence: TGTGCCAGTAAGAGAACCAGTGCAACTAATGAAAAACTGTTTTTT. Translated, it gives CASKRTSATNEKLFF.

The chain couples TRBV7-9 to TRBJ2-1; possibly TRBD2 for D (6 bases). V was shortened by 3 bases and J by 4 bases, with 10 bases between the two germline ends. The CDR3 runs to 14 residues. The germline V gene encodes CDR1 SEHNR and CDR2 FQNEAQ (reference sequence). This chain's CDR3 is CASSFPSVYNEQFF. The DNA for the CDR3 is TGTGCCAGCAGCTTCCCTAGCGTGTACAATGAGCAGTTCTTC.